The rows below give T cell receptor beta chains drawn from one sample of a study of CD8 T cells in ankylosing spondylitis. TCRdb reprocessed the 5' RACE reads with MiXCR, giving one entry per CDR3 protein. The sample has roughly 240,000 distinct CDR3 sequences, about 30% seen once. Sequencing input: blood, either unsorted or a sorted T cell fraction (not recorded which). The receptor source for this set is a male donor with ankylosing spondylitis or in good health (not recorded which). Both conserved end residues are part of each CDR3. The order of the fields is V gene, J gene, CDR3 protein.

TRBV12-3/TRBV12-4	TRBJ1-1	CASSLDPRGELNTEAFF
TRBV10-1	TRBJ2-3	CASSDPSLNTQYF
TRBV5-1	TRBJ1-2	CASSLVPNNYGYTF
TRBV7-8	TRBJ2-4	CASSSYRGTKNIQYF
TRBV29-1	TRBJ2-7	CSVVGGTENIEQYF
TRBV28	TRBJ2-3	CASSLWAGTDTQYF
TRBV20-1	TRBJ1-5	CSANNRASNQPQHF
TRBV20-1	TRBJ2-5	CSARDARNQRQETQYF
TRBV6-5	TRBJ1-4	CASSYGNKAGINEKLFF
TRBV12-3/TRBV12-4	TRBJ2-5	CASGNLGETQYF
TRBV27	TRBJ1-2	CASSLTMGGTHYGYTF
TRBV9	TRBJ2-7	CASSVGPSVGYEQYF
TRBV12-3/TRBV12-4	TRBJ1-5	CASSFGGAINQPQHF
TRBV5-1	TRBJ2-5	CASSPGGGTQYF
TRBV20-1	TRBJ2-4	CSAPVFGLAKNIQYF
TRBV29-1	TRBJ2-5	CSVENQTPGQGETQYF
TRBV9	TRBJ2-3	CASSVSHGHTDTQYF
TRBV11-1	TRBJ2-6	CASRTKTRGAGANVLTF
TRBV3-1	TRBJ1-2	CASSDKNYGYTF
TRBV12-3/TRBV12-4	TRBJ1-2	CASKDSNYGYTF
TRBV20-1	TRBJ2-7	CSARIVGGQGQYF
TRBV6-1	TRBJ2-1	CASSPTVRLVNEQFF
TRBV4-2	TRBJ2-7	CASSQESGGASYEQYF
TRBV29-1	TRBJ2-3	CSPLQGDTQYF
TRBV20-1	TRBJ2-1	CSPGQGSSYNEQFF
TRBV29-1	TRBJ1-1	CSSRTRGTEAFF
TRBV9	TRBJ1-5	CASSPDRDNQPQHF
TRBV6-1	TRBJ2-7	CASRPGSAYEQYF